This T cell receptor beta chain was sequenced in a study of blood T cell repertoires in COVID-19. For the study at large: The United States, Italy and Spain were the sources of the acute and convalescent COVID-19 samples.

Original processing notes: Estimation of nucleated cell counts was performed using reference gene primer amplification. Repertoires were generated with immunoSEQ multiplex PCR, while TCRdb's copy carries only in-frame clones and drops some. That table supplies the V and J calls and clone size; D and trimming were determined from the DNA. Among 200,000 to 250,000 clones listed, about 84% were seen once. This CDR3 has 12 residues. Germline-derived CDR1 and CDR2 are KGHSH and LQKENI. Trimming shortened V by 3 bases and J by 8 bases, and 7 bases separated the two germline ends. The V gene is TRBV18, the J gene TRBJ1-4, with D tentatively TRBD1 (6 bases). The receptor was derived from a woman older than 75 with COVID-19, enrolled during active disease. The material sequenced was peripheral blood. CDR3 region: CASSPDREKLFF. CDR3 in DNA: TGTGCCAGCTCACCTGACAGGGAAAAACTGTTTTTT.